The 10 T cell receptor beta chains presented below share a single source sample, sequenced in a study of PD-1 blockade in classical Hodgkin lymphoma (dated by TCRdb to the early 2020s). The library was generated by the immunoSEQ multiplex PCR assay. TCRdb re-hosts the immuneACCESS table, in-frame sequences only. Its copies lack some clones; in the studies checked, an unresolved V gene accounts for under half of them, and the cause for the rest is not known. This sample comprises about 30,000 clones, approximately 80% of them detected only once. In total, the top ten clones hold about 0.64% of the sample. The sample's time point label is to be understood as: cycle 4 day 1 (C4D1), after 6 weeks of nivolumab. Every trial patient had relapsed following autologous stem cell transplantation, and prior brentuximab vedotin exposure was what differed among cohorts A, B and C. Magnetic negative selection with a Miltenyi CD4+ T cell isolation kit was used to purify CD4+ T cells from thawed PBMCs.

The sample was CD4+ T cells from blood, taken before the fourth cycle of nivolumab. These receptors all come from a human donor with classical Hodgkin lymphoma.

This chain links TRBV6-5 with TRBJ1-1; D perhaps matches TRBD1 (5 bases). This CDR3 is 11 amino acids long. Germline assignment: CDR1 MNHEY and CDR2 SVGAGI. Trimming took off 10 bases at V and 9 bases at J, with 15 bases between the two ends. The CDR3 nucleotides are TGTGCCACCATTTTGGGGGTTAAAGCTTTCTTT. Protein product: CATILGVKAFF.

This chain links TRBV5-1 with TRBJ1-4; the match to TRBD1 covers 10 bases. Germline values: CDR1 SGHRS, CDR2 YFSETQ. The CDR3 is made up of 15 amino acids. After removal of 1 base from V and 8 bases from J, the junction contained 5 bases not matched to a gene. CDR3 protein: CASSLMGTGEEKLFF. CDR3 nucleotides: TGCGCCAGCAGCTTGATGGGGACAGGGGAGGAAAAACTGTTTTTT.

The rearrangement uses TRBV7-9 and TRBJ1-2; TRBD1 might be the D (6 bases). This CDR3 contains 13 residues. The germline V and J ends were trimmed by 4 bases and 6 bases, with 12 bases remaining between them. Germline CDR1 is SEHNR and CDR2 is FQNEAQ (reference sequence). The CDR3 bases are TGTGCCAGCAGCTCCTACAGGGAAAATGGCTACACCTTC. It specifies CASSSYRENGYTF.

The rearrangement joins TRBV28 to TRBJ1-2; TRBD1 is a possible D gene (5 bases). The V and J ends lost 6 bases and 2 bases respectively, with 16 bases between them. Germline V gene lookup returns CDR1 MDHEN and CDR2 SYDVKM. The CDR3 sequence is 15 residues long. CDR3 coding DNA: TGTGCCAGCAGGGTATCCAGGGTCGGGAACTATGGCTACACCTTC. This encodes CASRVSRVGNYGYTF.

The genes are TRBV6-6 and TRBJ1-2; perhaps TRBD1 as D (6 bases). Per germline, CDR1 MNHNY and CDR2 SVGAGI (reference sequence). V was trimmed by 4 bases and J by 4 bases, leaving 10 bases between them. CDR3 length equals 13 residues. The CDR3 DNA reads as TGTGCCAGCAGTTCGGACAGACTCTATGGCTACACCTTC. Its protein product is CASSSDRLYGYTF.

In nucleotides, the CDR3 is TGTGCCAGCAGCTTGGGGGATAGAACTGAAGCTTTCTTT. Protein product: CASSLGDRTEAFF. V gene TRBV7-8 combines with J gene TRBJ1-1, with D possibly being TRBD1 (5 bases). The germline CDR1 and CDR2 sequences are SGHVS and FQNEAQ. Trimming took 3 bases from V and 5 from J, leaving 10 bases between them. The CDR3 consists of 13 residues.

The V call is TRBV5-1, the J call TRBJ2-5; no clear D gene. The ends were cut back, 3 bases at V and 2 bases at J, with 11 bases in the middle. CDR1 is SGHRS, CDR2 YFSETQ, per germline. The CDR3 sequence is 14 residues long. In nucleotides, the CDR3 is TGCGCCAGCAGCTCCGTAAAGCCTCAAGAGACCCAGTACTTC. Protein sequence: CASSSVKPQETQYF.

The V call is TRBV6-5, the J call TRBJ2-7; D possibly matches TRBD1 or TRBD2 (5 bases each). Per germline, CDR1 MNHEY and CDR2 SVGAGI. Deletions cut 0 bases from V and 0 bases from J, with 6 bases between. This CDR3 spans 14 amino acids. The CDR3 protein is CASSYSGASYEQYF. CDR3 in DNA: TGTGCCAGCAGTTACTCCGGGGCCTCCTACGAGCAGTACTTC.

This chain links TRBV28 with TRBJ1-1, with D perhaps matching TRBD1 (6 bases). Between the trimmed V and J ends, which lost 6 bases and 0 bases, there was a span of 14 bases. The germline V gene has CDR1 MDHEN and CDR2 SYDVKM. This CDR3 comprises 15 residues. The CDR3: CASRRFGQMNTEAFF. The CDR3 bases are TGTGCCAGCAGAAGATTCGGACAGATGAACACTGAAGCTTTCTTT.

This chain uses TRBV5-1 with TRBJ2-3; D not certain. This CDR3 contains 14 residues. Trimming left V 4 bases short and J 1 base short, with 10 bases between. Germline V gives CDR1 SGHRS, CDR2 YFSETQ. CDR3 sequence: CASSGLAGTDTQYF. CDR3 nucleotides: TGCGCCAGCAGCGGGTTAGCAGGCACAGATACGCAGTATTTT. Full variable domain (rest looked up from reference TRBV5-1 and TRBJ2-3): KAGVTQTPRYLIKTRGQQVTLSCSPISGHRSVSWYQQTPGQGLQFLFEYFSETQRNKGNFPGRFSGRQFSNSRSEMNVSTLELGDSALYLCASSGLAGTDTQYFGPGTRLTVL.